This section outlines one TCR beta chain sequence together with its context. Method: immunoSEQ multiplex PCR; TCRdb's copy keeps in-frame clones and lacks some. There are roughly 48,000 clones in the sample; about 88% occur only once, and 1% to 1.5% lies in the top ten. Trimming took 3 bases from V and 3 from J; bases not matched to a gene: 12. The CDR3 is 17 residues long. Germline-derived CDR1 and CDR2 are KGHSH and LQKENI. The sample comes from a study of T cell changes during pregnancy in multiple sclerosis. The J gene is TRBJ2-7, the V gene TRBV18; TRBD2 matches at 9 bases. The source was CD4+ T cells from peripheral blood mononuclear cells, collected in the second trimester of pregnancy. The receptor comes from a female donor with multiple sclerosis, enrolled in a pregnancy study. CDR3: CASSPVFLTSGVYEQYF. The CDR3 nucleotides are TGTGCCAGCTCACCGGTGTTTCTGACTAGCGGAGTCTACGAGCAGTACTTC.